This entry is about one T cell receptor beta chain. TCRdb's copy holds only in-frame clones and misses some; the assay was immunoSEQ multiplex PCR. The sample has about 55,000 clones, about four fifths seen once. The data derive from a study of T cell responses to AZD1222 COVID-19 vaccine. The starting material was peripheral blood, obtained on day 0 of AZD1222 vaccination. The TCR originated in an adult in good health.

As DNA, the CDR3 is TGTGCCAGCAGGACGATCTCTGGGGCCAACGTCCTGACTTTC. This translates into CASRTISGANVLTF. This sequence joins TRBV6-5 and TRBJ2-6, with D uncertain. Trimming left V 6 bases short and J 0 bases short, with 6 bases between. This CDR3 comprises 14 residues. Germline-derived CDR1 and CDR2 are MNHEY and SVGAGI.